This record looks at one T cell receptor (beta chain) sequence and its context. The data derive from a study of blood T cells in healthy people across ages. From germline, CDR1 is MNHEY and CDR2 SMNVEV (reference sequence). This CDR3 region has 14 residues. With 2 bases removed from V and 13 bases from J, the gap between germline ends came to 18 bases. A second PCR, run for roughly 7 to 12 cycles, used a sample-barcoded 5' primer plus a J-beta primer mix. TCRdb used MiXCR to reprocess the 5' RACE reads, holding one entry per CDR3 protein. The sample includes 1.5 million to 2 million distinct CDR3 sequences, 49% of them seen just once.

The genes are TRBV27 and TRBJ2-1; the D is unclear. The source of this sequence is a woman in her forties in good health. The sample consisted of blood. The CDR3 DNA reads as TGTGCCAGCAGTTTAGGGCGGCAGTTGGAGACCCAGTTCTTC. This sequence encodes CASSLGRQLETQFF.